This T cell receptor (beta chain) was obtained from a study of cytotoxic CD8 clonotypes in ibrutinib-treated CLL. Data came from immunoSEQ multiplex PCR; TCRdb stores just in-frame clones and leaves some out. The sample has just over 200,000 clones, 60% to 80% seen once. The germline CDR1 and CDR2 sequences are KGHSH and LQKENI. Trimming removed 3 bases from V and 10 bases from J, with 12 bases in between. The CDR3 sequence is 12 residues long. This receptor was obtained from a human donor with chronic lymphocytic leukemia. The chain has TRBV18 and TRBJ1-1, with D possibly being TRBD1 (6 bases). The source material was PBMCs, sampled after 12 months of ibrutinib treatment. The DNA for the CDR3 is TGTGCCAGCTCACCTACAGGGAGGGGAGCTTTCTTT. Protein product: CASSPTGRGAFF.